Listed below are T cell receptor beta chains from one sample, sequenced in a study of CD8 T cell repertoires and HIV-1 epitope variants. Assay used: immunoSEQ multiplex PCR; TCRdb lists only in-frame clones, some missing. This table holds roughly 5,200 clones, roughly 66% found once. Their target antigens are unknown. The sample comprised cultured CD8+ T cells derived from PBMCs. The source is a male donor with HIV. Each CDR3 is given with its conserved first and last residue. Each record gives: clone size, D gene, V gene, J gene, CDR3 DNA, CDR3 protein. The D gene is left open where the match is weak. Only part of the rows carry a size: once, few, many, or a class if the clone is expanded.

NA	NA	TRBV9	TRBJ2-3	TGTGCCAGCAGCGTAGTGATAGGAGGGAGTAGCACAGATACGCAGTATTTT	CASSVVIGGSSTDTQYF
medium-sized	TRBD1	TRBV9	TRBJ1-4	TGTGCCAGCAGCCCAAGGGACAGTTCTAATGAAAAACTGTTTTTT	CASSPRDSSNEKLFF
NA	TRBD1	TRBV6-1	TRBJ1-1	TGTGCCAGCAACGAGGACAGGGGGGTAACTGAAGCTTTCTTT	CASNEDRGVTEAFF
NA	NA	TRBV5-1	TRBJ2-7	TGCGCCAGCAGCTTGGAGGTCGTTTCCTCCTACGAGCAGTACTTC	CASSLEVVSSYEQYF
NA	NA	TRBV28	TRBJ2-2	TGTGCCAGCAGTTTAAATAGAAGAGGATCCACCGGGGAGCTGTTTTTT	CASSLNRRGSTGELFF
NA	TRBD1	TRBV19	TRBJ2-7	TGTGCCAGTACTATGACAGGGGTCGGTGAGCAGTACTTC	CASTMTGVGEQYF
NA	NA	TRBV6-6	TRBJ2-2	TGTGCCAGCAGCGAGACACAGGGCACCGGGGAGCTGTTTTTT	CASSETQGTGELFF
NA	NA	TRBV28	TRBJ2-5	TGTGCCAGCAGTTTACAGGATCTTGCAGAGACCCAGTACTTC	CASSLQDLAETQYF
NA	NA	TRBV7-2	TRBJ1-5	TGTGCCAGCAGTCCAGTATATAGCAATCAGCCCCAGCATTTT	CASSPVYSNQPQHF
NA	NA	TRBV28	TRBJ1-1	TGTGCCAGCAGGACAGGAGAGGTCACTGAAGCTTTCTTT	CASRTGEVTEAFF
NA	TRBD1	TRBV7-9	TRBJ2-3	TGTGCCAGCAGCAGAGACGGGACAGGCACAGATACGCAGTATTTT	CASSRDGTGTDTQYF
NA	TRBD2	TRBV28	TRBJ2-1	TGTGCCAGCAGTTTACGAGTAGCGGGAGGTTACGATGAGCAGTTCTTC	CASSLRVAGGYDEQFF
NA	TRBD1	TRBV7-9	TRBJ1-3	TGTGCCAGCAGCCAGACAGGGGCTGGAAACACCATATATTTT	CASSQTGAGNTIYF
few	NA	TRBV7-9	TRBJ2-2	TGTGCCAGCAGCCCTATTCGGACACCTAACACCGGGGAGCTGTTTTTT	CASSPIRTPNTGELFF
NA	TRBD2	TRBV19	TRBJ2-1	TGTGCCAGTAGCGGGTTGGCGGGGGGTGTTGAGCAGTTCTTC	CASSGLAGGVEQFF
few	NA	TRBV27	TRBJ1-4	TGTGCCAGCAGACGTGGAGGATCATGGTTTGAAAAACTGTTTTTT	CASRRGGSWFEKLFF